This section outlines one TCR beta chain sequence together with its context. The data stem from a study of blood T cell repertoires in COVID-19. Study as a whole: PBMCs, B-cell-depleted T cells, or T cells were the source of the cDNA or gDNA that made up the material.

The trim removed 0 bases at V and 2 bases at J, leaving 0 bases unmatched. Germline CDR1 is SGHRS and CDR2 is YFSETQ. CDR3 length: 15 amino acids. In the original workflow: Reference gene primers were amplified, and this amplification served to estimate nucleated cell counts. Profiled with immunoSEQ multiplex PCR; TCRdb holds only in-frame clones, not every one. V, J and clone size derive from that table, while D and trimming were established from the DNA sequence. The sample carries some 150,000 clones, roughly 80% recorded once. In terms of age and location, participants ranged from roughly 18 to 95 years and lived in about two dozen US areas. Allocation to cohorts depended on clinical history reported by the participants.

This sequence joins TRBV5-1 and TRBJ1-5; 9 bases are a match to TRBD1. Sequenced sample: PBMCs or T cells enriched from blood (not recorded which). The TCR was taken from a woman younger than 35 who had been exposed to COVID-19. The CDR3 DNA reads as TGCGCCAGCAGCTTGGGGACAGGGGGCAATCAGCCCCAGCATTTT. Protein: CASSLGTGGNQPQHF.